What follows is one T cell receptor (beta chain) and its context. Its antigen is unknown. The sample originates from a study of Ad26.COV2.S vaccination and SARS-CoV-2 variants. Overall study: Donor joined the COV1001 Ad26.COV2.S trial arm. Whole-study findings and limits: Analyses of TCR breadth and depth may have underestimated total T cell responses. Placebo recipients trailed vaccine recipients in spike-specific TCR breadth.

The CDR3 totals 14 residues. The V end was cut by 2 bases, the J end by 2 bases, with 10 bases between. From germline, CDR1 is MNHEY and CDR2 SVGAGI. The method was immunoSEQ multiplex PCR; TCRdb's version includes in-frame clones alone and lacks a portion of them. The repertoire holds a few hundred thousand clones, with around 82% as singletons. Treatment given: about 20 received Ad26.COV2.S at low or high dose, single or two shots; 5 received placebo; per-sample allocation not given. Sample collection was performed on day 63 after the first vaccine or placebo injection. Adults aged 18-55 years in Boston included the donor.

The chain joins TRBV6-5 to TRBJ2-7, with D possibly matching TRBD2 (6 bases). The sequence was obtained from a person between 18 and 60 years old who received the Ad26.COV2.S COVID-19 vaccine or a placebo. The sequences come from peripheral blood, collected in a trial of Ad26.COV2.S vaccine versus placebo. The CDR3 DNA is TGTGCCAGCAGTTACGTAGCGGCTGCCTACGAGCAGTACTTC. This gives the protein CASSYVAAAYEQYF.